These 18 T cell receptor beta chains share one sample of origin, sequenced in a study of T cell repertoires in cytomegalovirus infection. From the reads, TCRdb called clonotypes with MiXCR, one entry per CDR3 protein. The sample holds approximately 500,000 distinct CDR3 sequences; approximately 17% are singletons and the top ten take around 25%. The sample consisted of CD8+ T cells from PBMCs. These receptors were collected from a human donor in good health (CMV status not recorded). Some clones in this sample may be carry-over from other donors' samples.

This clonotype was counted many times. V is TRBV7-9 and J is TRBJ1-5; 10 bases line up with TRBD1. Germline assignment: CDR1 SEHNR and CDR2 FQNEAQ (reference sequence). Germline trimming cut 4 bases from V and 6 bases from J; bases unmatched to any gene: 9. This CDR3 region has 16 residues. CDR3 sequence reads: CASSSTMDRGVQPQHF. The CDR3 DNA sequence: TGTGCCAGCAGCTCTACGATGGACAGGGGGGTTCAGCCCCAGCATTTT.

The CDR3 nucleotides read TGTGCCAGCAGCCAAGCGGTTAGCGCTCCCACAGATACGCAGTATTTT. Residues: CASSQAVSAPTDTQYF. V gene TRBV3-1 combines with J gene TRBJ2-3, with D tentatively TRBD2 (5 bases). With 1 base removed from V and 2 bases from J, the gap between germline ends came to 13 bases. This CDR3 spans 16 amino acids. CDR1 and CDR2 (germline): LGHDT, YNNKEL (reference sequence).

The V and J genes are TRBV5-1 and TRBJ2-1; D unresolved. V gave up 7 bases and J gave up 12 bases, with 5 bases separating them. The CDR3 totals 8 residues. Germline CDR1 SGHRS, CDR2 YFSETQ. The CDR3 DNA reads as TGCGCCAGCGATGGGCAGTTCTTC. Protein product: CASDGQFF.

This clonotype was counted at least ten times. This sequence joins TRBV7-9 and TRBJ1-2; D remains ambiguous. Germline assignment: CDR1 SEHNR and CDR2 FQNEAQ (reference sequence). V lost 4 bases and J 5 bases, leaving 2 bases between the germline ends. CDR3 length equals 10 residues. CDR3 nucleotide sequence: TGTGCCAGCAGCTCATATGGCTACACCTTC. Its translation: CASSSYGYTF.

This clonotype was seen at least ten times. The chain uses TRBV12-5 and TRBJ2-1; D uncertain. The germline V gene has CDR1 LGHNT and CDR2 FRNRAP. V lost 6 bases and J lost 7, with 10 bases in between. This CDR3 is built from 12 residues. The DNA for the CDR3 is TGTGCTAGTGGCCCTAACCCTAATGAGCAGTTCTTC. Amino acid sequence: CASGPNPNEQFF.

This chain joins TRBV9 and TRBJ2-2; TRBD2 aligns across 9 bases. The CDR3 length is 17 residues. CDR1 is SGDLS, CDR2 YYNGEE, per germline. V gave up 0 bases and J gave up 4 bases; unmatched junction bases: 7. This chain's CDR3 is CASSVALAGVSTGELFF. The CDR3 DNA is TGTGCCAGCAGCGTAGCTTTAGCGGGAGTATCCACCGGGGAGCTGTTTTTT.

This clonotype was detected many times. The chain joins TRBV4-1 to TRBJ2-3; 8 bases map to TRBD2. In germline, CDR1 is MGHRA, CDR2 YSYEKL. J gave up 9 bases and V 0 bases, and 5 bases lay outside the gene matches. CDR3 length: 14 amino acids. DNA for the CDR3: TGCGCCAGCAGCCAAGAGGACGGGGGGGAGACGCAGTATTTT. Translating gives CASSQEDGGETQYF.

This clonotype was detected ten times or more. This chain links TRBV7-2 with TRBJ2-1; 9 bases match TRBD2. V dropped 4 bases and J dropped 8; count of bases not matched to a gene: 18. Germline V lookup: CDR1 SGHTA, CDR2 FQGNSA. The CDR3 is 18 residues long. As DNA, the CDR3 is TGTGCCAGCAGCTCCCGGGAGGCGCTAGCGGGGCCTTTGGATGAGCAGTTCTTC. This translates into CASSSREALAGPLDEQFF.

This clonotype was seen more than once but under ten times. The V gene is TRBV15, the J gene TRBJ1-2; no clear D gene. The CDR3 runs 15 residues. The germline CDR1 and CDR2 sequences are LNHNV and YYDKDF (reference sequence). Trimming took 0 bases from V and 0 from J, leaving 8 bases between them. The CDR3: CATSRDRDSNYGYTF. In nucleotides, the CDR3 is TGTGCCACCAGCAGAGACAGAGACTCTAACTATGGCTACACCTTC.

This clonotype was observed a handful of times. The chain joins TRBV20-1 to TRBJ2-7, with D perhaps matching TRBD1 (5 bases). In germline, CDR1 is DFQATT, CDR2 SNEGSKA (reference sequence). Trimming shortened V by 6 bases and J by 5 bases, and 17 bases separated the two germline ends. This CDR3 has 13 amino acids. The CDR3 reads CSADDRGRNEQYF. The CDR3 region has the DNA TGCAGTGCCGATGACAGAGGACGCAACGAGCAGTACTTC.

The gene calls are TRBV2 and TRBJ1-2; 8 nucleotides agree with TRBD1. The CDR3 spans 16 residues. V was pared by 5 bases and J by 4 bases, with 12 bases of the junction left unmatched. Germline V CDR1 and CDR2: SNHLY, FYNNEI. The CDR3 is CASSQGALGGSYGYTF. The CDR3 DNA is TGTGCCAGCAGTCAGGGGGCTTTGGGGGGAAGCTATGGCTACACCTTC.

This clonotype turned up a few times. The genes are TRBV5-6 and TRBJ1-2; D gene unclear. The CDR3 has 15 residues. The V end was cut by 2 bases, the J end by 6 bases, with 17 bases between. Per the germline V gene, CDR1 is SGHDT and CDR2 is YYEEEE. DNA of the CDR3: TGTGCCAGCAGCTTATCGGTGGGCGTATTCCATGGCTACACCTTC. Translating it yields CASSLSVGVFHGYTF.

There are a few counts of this clonotype. The chain has TRBV5-6 and TRBJ2-2, with TRBD2 matching over 12 bases. CDR1 is SGHDT and CDR2 is YYEEEE in the germline V gene. V dropped 0 bases and J dropped 5; count of bases not matched to a gene: 2. The CDR3 is made up of 16 amino acids. CDR3: CASSLGLAGETGELFF. As DNA, the CDR3 is TGTGCCAGCAGCTTGGGACTAGCGGGGGAGACCGGGGAGCTGTTTTTT.

Details on this clonotype: A much larger clone differs from this one at a single base, so this may be a read error. A read error is likely, as this CDR3 ends without the conserved phenylalanine or tryptophan. This chain connects TRBV15 to TRBJ2-5; no firm D call. CDR1 LNHNV and CDR2 YYDKDF come from the germline V gene (reference sequence). Between the trimmed V and J ends, which lost 0 bases and 1 base, there was a span of 15 bases. This CDR3 has 17 amino acids. The CDR3 loop reads CATSRERAVTSQETQYL. The DNA of the CDR3 is TGTGCCACCAGCAGAGAAAGAGCAGTGACCTCCCAAGAGACCCAGTACTTA.

The rearrangement links TRBV28 to TRBJ1-1; D might be TRBD1 (5 bases). CDR3 length: 16 amino acids. V gave up 4 bases and J gave up 0 bases, with 15 bases separating them. Germline CDR1 MDHEN, CDR2 SYDVKM. CDR3 coding DNA: TGTGCCAGCAGTTCCCAGGGTGAGGGCCTGAACACTGAAGCTTTCTTT. As protein: CASSSQGEGLNTEAFF.

Many counts were recorded for this clonotype. This chain uses TRBV7-9 with TRBJ1-6; the D is unclear. CDR1 is SEHNR and CDR2 is FQNEAQ in the germline V gene (reference sequence). Trimming took off 5 bases at V and 5 bases at J, with 16 bases between the two ends. CDR3 length equals 16 residues. The CDR3: CASSLQNPGNNSPLHF. The DNA of the CDR3 is TGTGCCAGCAGCCTACAGAATCCGGGGAATAATTCACCCCTCCACTTT.

Regarding this clonotype: Relative to the germline gene, one junction end is altered; a read error may explain this. This sequence joins TRBV4-1 and TRBJ2-3; a weak D match, TRBD2 (5 bases). CDR3 length: 16 amino acids. Germline loops: CDR1 MGHRA, CDR2 YSYEKL. CDR3 amino acids: CASSQEVPPSIDTQYF. CDR3 DNA sequence: TGCGCCAGCAGCCAAGAGGTACCCCCTAGCATAGATACGCAGTATTTT.

This clonotype was seen at least ten times. The V gene is TRBV6-6, the J gene TRBJ1-5; 9 bases match TRBD1. The CDR3 spans 14 residues. J lost 7 bases, V lost 4 bases, and 5 bases had no gene match. Germline V gene data show CDR1 as MNHNY and CDR2 as SVGAGI (reference sequence). As DNA, the CDR3 is TGTGCCAGCAGTTCCGACAGGGGGGTACAGCCCCAGCATTTT. It translates to CASSSDRGVQPQHF.